The sequence of this T cell receptor (beta chain) was determined in a study of a mutant IDH1 vaccine in newly diagnosed glioma. Across the whole study: Beginning 4-6 weeks after radiotherapy alone, or with temozolomide cycles, vaccination took place. Beforehand, treatment had been radiotherapy, temozolomide, or both; the majority received both.

Time point noted: week 23, last vaccination. Alongside topical imiquimod, each dose of vaccine comprised 300 ug of mutant IDH1 20-mer peptide. Profiled with immunoSEQ multiplex PCR; TCRdb holds only in-frame clones, not every one. The sample yields approximately 67,000 clones, approximately 84% seen once. The CDR3 extends over 15 amino acids. The germline V gene encodes CDR1 SGDLS and CDR2 YYNGEE. Trimming left V 4 bases short and J 4 bases short, with 17 bases between. Concerning this clone itself: The antigen is unknown.

The clonotype was recovered from a man between 18 and 35 years old with glioma. V gene TRBV9 combines with J gene TRBJ2-5, with a tentative D call TRBD2 (6 bases). Source: PBMCs, taken from a glioma patient whose treatment included an IDH1 peptide vaccine. CDR3: CASSFYGGALETQYF. The CDR3 bases are TGTGCCAGCAGCTTTTACGGAGGGGCCCTAGAGACCCAGTACTTC.